This TCR beta chain was recovered during a study of T cells in Graves' hyperthyroidism and ophthalmopathy. This clonotype was detected many times. CDR3 length: 16 residues. The V gene lost 5 bases and the J gene lost 0 bases, with 16 bases spanning the gap. The germline V gene has CDR1 MGHRA and CDR2 YSYEKL. Amplification of TCR beta CDR3 regions used RNA as the template. Carried out on the TCR CDR3, a first-round RT-PCR used the HTBI primer set. TCRdb re-analysed the multiplex PCR reads in MiXCR, keeping a single row per CDR3 protein. In the table there are around 700,000 distinct CDR3 sequences, roughly a sixth of which are singletons. Exclusions: uncontrolled infection, other autoimmune disease, pregnancy, lactation.

Specimen: blood. The V and J genes are TRBV4-1 and TRBJ1-1; TRBD1 might be the D (5 bases). The TCR was taken from a woman in her forties or fifties with Graves' hyperthyroidism that later progressed to Graves' ophthalmopathy. The CDR3 DNA follows: TGCGCCAGCAGCAGCTCCGGAGGGACCGTGAACACTGAAGCTTTCTTT. It translates to CASSSSGGTVNTEAFF.